This passage covers 8 T cell receptor beta chains from one sample sequenced in a study of blood T cell repertoires in COVID-19. Clones were read by immunoSEQ multiplex PCR, and TCRdb kept only the in-frame ones, dropping some. Of about 300,000 clones in the sample, more than 85% were seen once. The sample consisted of peripheral blood. The receptors derive from a woman aged 25 to 45 with COVID-19, enrolled during active disease.

This rearrangement joins TRBV5-1 to TRBJ2-1, with TRBD2 identical over 9 bases. The CDR3 spans 14 residues. The germline V gene has CDR1 SGHRS and CDR2 YFSETQ. Trimming cost V 2 bases and J 7 bases; bases outside gene matches: 4. CDR3 bases: TGCGCCAGCAGCTTCCTAGGACTAGCGAATGAGCAGTTCTTC. Translation: CASSFLGLANEQFF.

The chain links TRBV5-4 to TRBJ2-6; no clear D gene. Looked up from germline, CDR1 is SGHNT and CDR2 is YYREEE (reference sequence). This CDR3 contains 16 residues. Trimming shortened V by 4 bases and J by 0 bases, and 11 bases separated the two germline ends. In DNA form, the CDR3 reads TGTGCCAGCAGCCTCGACACCTACTCTGGGGCCAACGTCCTGACTTTC. This gives the protein CASSLDTYSGANVLTF.

CDR3 bases: TGTGCCTGGAGTGTACAGGCCGGGTCCGGGGAGCTGTTTTTT. Amino acid sequence: CAWSVQAGSGELFF. The J gene is TRBJ2-2, the V gene TRBV30; TRBD1 is a possible D gene (5 bases). In germline, CDR1 is GTSNPN, CDR2 SVGIG (reference sequence). The CDR3 has 14 amino acids. The V end was cut by 0 bases, the J end by 6 bases, with 11 bases between.

This chain connects TRBV14 to TRBJ2-1, with 12 bases lining up with TRBD2. The CDR3 totals 16 residues. The germline gives CDR1 SGHDN, CDR2 FVKESK. With 4 bases clipped from V and 2 bases from J, the junction kept 3 bases outside the gene matches. In nucleotides, the CDR3 is TGTGCCAGCAGCCCTCTAGCGGGAGGGGCCTACAATGAGCAGTTCTTC. Amino acid sequence: CASSPLAGGAYNEQFF.

This clone was detected a few times. The rearrangement uses TRBV7-9 and TRBJ2-7, with 12 bases fitting TRBD2. The CDR3 is made up of 15 amino acids. The junction had 2 bases not matched to a gene; V was cut back by 5 bases and J by 0 bases. Per the germline V gene, CDR1 is SEHNR and CDR2 is FQNEAQ (reference sequence). The CDR3 DNA sequence: TGTGCCAGCAGCCAGGGACTAGCGGGCTCCTACGAGCAGTACTTC. This translates into CASSQGLAGSYEQYF.

CDR3: CASKGYRASEQYF. CDR3 DNA sequence: TGTGCCAGCAAAGGCTACAGGGCATCCGAGCAGTACTTC. The gene calls are TRBV27 and TRBJ2-7, with D tentatively TRBD1 (6 bases). Trimming shortened V by 7 bases and J by 6 bases, and 16 bases separated the two germline ends. The CDR3 spans 13 residues. Germline V CDR1 and CDR2: MNHEY, SMNVEV (reference sequence).

The chain links TRBV27 to TRBJ1-1; possibly TRBD1 for D (5 bases). V was pared by 0 bases and J by 3 bases, with 11 bases between. CDR1 is MNHEY, CDR2 SMNVEV, per germline (reference sequence). The CDR3 runs to 15 residues. In nucleotides, the CDR3 is TGTGCCAGCAGTTTATCCGTGGGGGGTCACACTGAAGCTTTCTTT. Its protein is CASSLSVGGHTEAFF.

The chain recombines TRBV11-2 with TRBJ1-1; 7 bases map to TRBD1. CDR1 and CDR2 (germline): SGHAT, FQNNGV. Losses at the gene ends were 4 bases for V and 1 base for J; bases not matched to a gene: 6. This CDR3 has 15 amino acids. The CDR3 nucleotides are TGTGCCAGCAGCTATACCTACAGGGGGAACACTGAAGCTTTCTTT. Amino acids: CASSYTYRGNTEAFF.